The clone carrying this T cell receptor (beta chain) was detected a few times. The data originate from a study of blood T cells in healthy people across ages. A second PCR, run for about 6 to 11 cycles, used a sample-barcoded 5' primer plus a J-beta primer mix. TCRdb re-analysed the 5' RACE reads in MiXCR, keeping a single row per CDR3 protein. The table includes over a million distinct CDR3 sequences, 40% to 45% detected once. The germline gives CDR1 ENHRY, CDR2 SYGVKD. The CDR3 extends over 15 amino acids. V dropped 4 bases and J dropped 5 bases, with 18 bases sitting between them. The sequence came from a woman under 30 in good health. The sample consisted of blood. The chain links TRBV10-3 to TRBJ2-7; maybe TRBD2 (6 bases). CDR3 coding DNA: TGTGCCATCAGTGGTTCCGGGAAGACTAGTGACGAGCAGTACTTC. It specifies CAISGSGKTSDEQYF.